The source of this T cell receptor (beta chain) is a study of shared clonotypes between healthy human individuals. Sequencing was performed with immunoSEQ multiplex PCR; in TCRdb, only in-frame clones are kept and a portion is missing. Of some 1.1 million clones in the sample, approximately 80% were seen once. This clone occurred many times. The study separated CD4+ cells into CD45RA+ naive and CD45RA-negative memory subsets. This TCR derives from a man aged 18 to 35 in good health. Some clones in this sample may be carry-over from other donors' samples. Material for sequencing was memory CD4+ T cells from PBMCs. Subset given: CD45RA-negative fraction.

CDR3 nucleotide sequence: TGTGCCAGCTCAGCACAGGCCCCGAACACTGAAGCTTTCTTT. Its protein is CASSAQAPNTEAFF. The chain links TRBV18 to TRBJ1-1; D is possibly TRBD1 (5 bases). The CDR3 contains 14 residues. Germline loops: CDR1 KGHSH, CDR2 LQKENI. Trimming removed 5 bases from V and 1 base from J, with 11 bases in between.